This T cell receptor (beta chain) was captured in a study of blood T cell repertoires in COVID-19. On the study more broadly: Acute-phase and convalescent COVID-19 samples originated in the United States, Italy and Spain.

Germline values: CDR1 LNHDA, CDR2 SQIVND (reference sequence). With 1 base removed from V and 4 bases from J, the gap between germline ends came to 19 bases. This CDR3 is 17 amino acids long. Per the study methods: Amplification from reference gene primers served as the basis for estimated nucleated cell counts. TCRdb's table, derived via immunoSEQ multiplex PCR, lists solely in-frame clones and lacks some. V, J and clone size derive from that table, while D and trimming were established from the DNA sequence. Among about 200,000 clones listed, about four fifths were seen once. A Seattle source enrolled patients during active infection and followed them longitudinally.

The chain combines TRBV19 with TRBJ2-5; a possible D gene is TRBD1 (6 bases). The specimen was peripheral blood. The source of this sequence is a woman in her thirties or forties with COVID-19, enrolled during active disease. The CDR3 protein is CASSIAWSQGRRETQYF. The CDR3 DNA reads as TGTGCCAGTAGTATAGCATGGAGCCAGGGGCGACGAGAGACCCAGTACTTC.